The 27 T cell receptor beta chains below were found in one sample sequenced in a study of CD8+CD57+ T cells in acquired aplastic anemia. Genomic DNA templated the TCR beta VDJ and CDR3 profiling. TCRdb re-analysed the reads in MiXCR, keeping a single row per CDR3 protein. Of 180,000 or so distinct CDR3 sequences listed, roughly half are singletons. The sample taken for sequencing was sorted CD4+, CD8+, or CD8+CD57+ T cells (not recorded which) from PBMCs. These receptors were obtained from a human donor in good health.

This clonotype was detected ten times or more. This chain links TRBV7-2 with TRBJ1-6, with 8 bases aligning to TRBD1. CDR1 and CDR2 (germline): SGHTA, FQGNSA. J lost 7 bases, V lost 2 bases, and 4 bases had no gene match. The CDR3 extends over 15 amino acids. The CDR3 loop is CASSLQGARNSPLHF. The CDR3 nucleotides read TGTGCCAGCAGCTTACAGGGGGCGAGGAATTCACCCCTCCACTTT.

CDR3 residues: CSAPTGGRQYF. Here the CDR3 DNA reads TGCAGTGCCCCAACAGGGGGCCGGCAGTACTTC. The gene calls are TRBV20-1 and TRBJ2-7; 9 positions agree with TRBD1. V lost 6 bases and J lost 9; bases outside the gene matches: 6. This CDR3 is 11 amino acids long. Germline CDR1 reads DFQATT; CDR2 reads SNEGSKA (reference sequence).

This clonotype has more than one count but fewer than ten. J is TRBJ2-7 and V is TRBV4-1; 9 nucleotides agree with TRBD1. The CDR3 runs 15 residues. V shed 1 base and J 3 bases; nucleotides not matched to a gene: 4. Germline CDR1 reads MGHRA; CDR2 reads YSYEKL. The CDR3 sequence: CASSQGGTGNYEQYF. CDR3 coding DNA: TGCGCCAGCAGCCAAGGGGGGACAGGGAACTACGAGCAGTACTTC.

This clonotype appeared a single time. The rearrangement joins TRBV20-1 to TRBJ2-3; 11 bases match TRBD1. This CDR3 region has 20 residues. The V segment lost 0 bases and the J segment 0 bases; nucleotides outside the gene matches: 14. The germline V gene has CDR1 DFQATT and CDR2 SNEGSKA (reference sequence). DNA of the CDR3: TGCAGTGCTAGAGATAGGACAGGGGGCAGGGGTGGGCCCAGCACAGATACGCAGTATTTT. Its translation is CSARDRTGGRGGPSTDTQYF.

This clonotype showed up many times. The chain joins TRBV24-1 to TRBJ1-4, with D uncertain. Looked up from germline, CDR1 is KGHDR and CDR2 is SFDVKD. The CDR3 runs to 13 residues. The V gene lost 0 bases and the J gene lost 7 bases, with 5 bases spanning the gap. The CDR3 DNA reads as TGTGCCACCAGTGATTTGCTGGGTGAAAAACTGTTTTTT. It yields the protein CATSDLLGEKLFF.

This clonotype was seen repeatedly, ten times or more. The chain uses TRBV6-4 and TRBJ1-5; D may be TRBD1 (5 bases). The length of the CDR3 is 16 residues. CDR1 MRHNA and CDR2 SNTAGT come from the germline V gene. Trimming left V 6 bases short and J 1 base short, with 16 bases between. CDR3: CASRDQGRVSNQPQHF. CDR3 in DNA: TGTGCCAGCAGAGACCAGGGCAGGGTAAGCAATCAGCCCCAGCATTTT.

This clonotype has a count of ten or more. The V and J genes are TRBV6-1 and TRBJ2-7; 8 bases align to TRBD1. Losses at the gene ends were 6 bases for V and 6 bases for J; bases not matched to a gene: 7. The CDR3 consists of 13 residues. Germline CDR1 and CDR2: MNHNS and SASEGT. CDR3 DNA: TGTGCCAGCAGGACAGGGGCATCGCTCGAGCAGTACTTC. This gives the protein CASRTGASLEQYF.

As concerns this clonotype: This may come from a read error, since a much larger clone is one base off. The conserved final phenylalanine or tryptophan is absent from the CDR3, which likely points to a read error. The chain joins TRBV2 to TRBJ2-1, with 8 bases matching TRBD2. CDR3 length equals 14 residues. Germline trimming cut 6 bases from V and 13 bases from J; bases unmatched to any gene: 14. Germline loops: CDR1 SNHLY, CDR2 FYNNEI. CDR3 residues: CASSLFIREGKQFL. CDR3 DNA: TGTGCCAGCAGCTTATTTATCCGGGAGGGTAAACAGTTCCTC.

The V and J genes are TRBV13 and TRBJ2-7; TRBD1 agrees at 8 bases. The CDR3 loop spans 15 amino acids. Unmatched junction bases numbered 10, after V lost 4 bases and J lost 5 bases. Per the germline V gene, CDR1 is PRHDT and CDR2 is FYEKMQ (reference sequence). Here the CDR3 DNA reads TGTGCCAGCAGCTCCCGACAGGGGTTCTCGGACGAGCAGTACTTC. Translating it yields CASSSRQGFSDEQYF.

The chain uses TRBV25-1 and TRBJ1-3; 9 bases agree with TRBD1. CDR3 length: 14 amino acids. CDR1 is MGHDK, CDR2 SYGVNS, per germline. J lost 4 bases, V lost 7 bases, and 5 bases had no gene match. Here the CDR3 DNA reads TGTGCCAGCACCTCGACAGGGGGAGGAAACACCATATATTTT. Its protein is CASTSTGGGNTIYF.

This clonotype was seen many times. The gene calls are TRBV29-1 and TRBJ2-5, with a tentative D call TRBD2 (6 bases). V gave up 3 bases and J gave up 10 bases, with 18 bases separating them. This CDR3 is 13 amino acids long. CDR1 SQVTM and CDR2 ANQGSEA come from the germline V gene. Written as DNA, the CDR3 is TGCAGCGTTGAGCCCACCGGGACTGCGGTCCAGTACTTC. Encoded protein: CSVEPTGTAVQYF.

This clonotype has a count of ten or more. The DNA of the CDR3 is TGTGCCAGTAGTATAGGCCTAGCAAACACCGGGGAGCTGTTTTTT. Encoded protein: CASSIGLANTGELFF. The chain joins TRBV19 to TRBJ2-2, with D perhaps matching TRBD2 (5 bases). Trimming took 1 base from V and 2 from J, leaving 8 bases between them. The CDR3 covers 15 residues. The germline V gene has CDR1 LNHDA and CDR2 SQIVND (reference sequence).

The V call is TRBV7-3, the J call TRBJ1-1; the D gene is possibly TRBD1 (5 bases). Germline V CDR1 and CDR2: SGHTA, FQGTGA. This CDR3 contains 13 residues. For the CDR3, the DNA is TGTGCTGGCAGCATCCAACAGGAGACTGAAGCTTTCTTT. Translated: CAGSIQQETEAFF.

This clonotype was seen at least ten times. V gene TRBV25-1 combines with J gene TRBJ1-2; D ambiguous. Germline CDR1 MGHDK, CDR2 SYGVNS. Deletions cut 3 bases from V and 0 bases from J, with 23 bases between. This CDR3 has 19 amino acids. In nucleotides, the CDR3 is TGTGCCAGCAGTGACCTCCCGGGGTCTAAGGCCTCAGCTAACTATGGCTACACCTTC. This sequence encodes CASSDLPGSKASANYGYTF.

This clonotype showed up just a few times. The rearrangement uses TRBV10-1 and TRBJ2-7, with 12 bases aligning to TRBD2. J lost 2 bases, V lost 6 bases, and 11 bases had no gene match. The CDR3 runs to 17 residues. Germline values: CDR1 WNHNN, CDR2 SYGVQD (reference sequence). This chain's CDR3 is CASSDLPGLAGTYEQYF. For the CDR3, the DNA is TGCGCCAGCAGCGACCTGCCGGGACTAGCGGGTACCTACGAGCAGTACTTC.

This clonotype was found many times. V usage is TRBV9 and J usage is TRBJ2-1; 9 bases are shared with TRBD1. V was pared by 7 bases and J by 8 bases, with 10 bases of the junction left unmatched. Germline V CDR1 and CDR2: SGDLS, YYNGEE. The CDR3 loop spans 14 amino acids. Written as DNA, the CDR3 is TGTGCCAGCTCCTCGGGACAGGGTGAATATGAGCAGTTCTTC. Protein product: CASSSGQGEYEQFF.

This clonotype occurred many times. This chain links TRBV9 with TRBJ2-7; 8 bases match TRBD1. V lost 0 bases to trimming and J lost 3 bases; unmatched junction nucleotides: 2. The germline CDR1 and CDR2 sequences are SGDLS and YYNGEE. CDR3 length equals 14 residues. In nucleotides, the CDR3 is TGTGCCAGCAGCGTAGACGACAGGGGCTACGAGCAGTACTTC. It yields the protein CASSVDDRGYEQYF.

V and J are TRBV15 and TRBJ2-5, with 8 bases identical to TRBD2. V was pared by 0 bases and J by 4 bases, with 7 bases of the junction left unmatched. Germline V CDR1 and CDR2: LNHNV, YYDKDF (reference sequence). The length of the CDR3 is 16 residues. In DNA form, the CDR3 reads TGTGCCACCAGCAGAGATTATAGCGGGAACGGAGAGACCCAGTACTTC. It encodes CATSRDYSGNGETQYF.

The chain is built from TRBV2 and TRBJ1-3; D gene uncertain. Germline lookup yields CDR1 SNHLY and CDR2 FYNNEI. There are 15 residues in the CDR3. Trimming removed 6 bases from V and 0 bases from J, with 12 bases in between. The CDR3, as DNA: TGTGCCAGCAGAGAAACGACTGTCTCTGGAAACACCATATATTTT. This gives the protein CASRETTVSGNTIYF.

The chain couples TRBV20-1 to TRBJ2-1, with D maybe TRBD2 (5 bases). CDR3 length: 12 amino acids. The V gene's germline CDR1 is DFQATT and CDR2 SNEGSKA (reference sequence). V shed 8 bases and J shed 5 bases, with 13 bases lying between them. CDR3 loop: CSYEAADNEQFF. The CDR3 nucleotides are TGCAGTTATGAAGCGGCGGACAATGAGCAGTTCTTC.

On this clonotype: A much larger clone sits a single nucleotide away, making a read error possible. The rearrangement uses TRBV5-6 and TRBJ2-7; 13 positions match TRBD2. Germline V lookup: CDR1 SGHDT, CDR2 YYEEEE. The CDR3 extends over 16 amino acids. V gave up 3 bases and J gave up 3 bases; unmatched junction bases: 6. The CDR3: CASSWTSGRSSYEQYF. In nucleotides, the CDR3 is TGTGCCAGCAGCTGGACTAGCGGGAGATCTAGCTACGAGCAGTACTTC.

This clonotype was observed at least ten times. CDR3 region: CSARPQGEMMRGYTF. CDR3 coding DNA: TGCAGTGCTAGGCCACAGGGGGAGATGATGCGAGGCTACACCTTC. The chain links TRBV20-1 to TRBJ1-2; 8 nucleotides line up with TRBD1. This CDR3 spans 15 amino acids. Unmatched junction bases numbered 14, after V lost 3 bases and J lost 8 bases. CDR1 and CDR2 (germline): DFQATT, SNEGSKA (reference sequence).

This chain connects TRBV10-3 to TRBJ1-2; 8 nucleotides agree with TRBD1. The CDR3 has 13 amino acids. The J segment lost 6 bases and the V segment lost 7 bases, leaving 7 bases of the junction unmatched. Germline V gene data show CDR1 as ENHRY and CDR2 as SYGVKD. The CDR3 coding sequence is TGTGCCATCAAGGGCCAGGGGGCAGATGGCTACACCTTC. Its translation: CAIKGQGADGYTF.

This clonotype was observed at least ten times. The chain couples TRBV9 to TRBJ1-6; 7 bases are shared with TRBD1. The CDR3 consists of 15 residues. Germline CDR1 reads SGDLS; CDR2 reads YYNGEE. V trimming: 4 bases; J trimming: 10 bases; junction bases outside the gene matches: 11. CDR3 DNA sequence: TGTGCCAGCAGCACAACAGACAGGGAATCATCACCCCTCCACTTT. Translation gives CASSTTDRESSPLHF.

This chain joins TRBV20-1 and TRBJ2-2, with D possibly called TRBD1 or TRBD2 (5 bases each). Germline V lookup: CDR1 DFQATT, CDR2 SNEGSKA (reference sequence). The CDR3 covers 15 residues. V was trimmed by 3 bases and J by 1 base, leaving 12 bases between them. CDR3 coding DNA: TGCAGTGCTAGTCGGGGACGGTGGAACACCGGGGAGCTGTTTTTT. Protein sequence: CSASRGRWNTGELFF.

This clonotype was seen more than once but under ten times. The rearrangement links TRBV19 to TRBJ1-3; D not resolved. CDR1 and CDR2 (germline): LNHDA, SQIVND (reference sequence). V lost 5 bases, J lost 0 bases, and 11 bases lay in between. The CDR3 sequence is 15 residues long. The CDR3 region is CASSSRQSSGNTIYF. For the CDR3, the DNA is TGTGCCAGTAGTTCACGGCAGAGCTCTGGAAACACCATATATTTT.

The V call is TRBV10-2, the J call TRBJ1-5; the D is unclear. From germline, CDR1 is WSHSY and CDR2 SAAADI. V was pared by 2 bases and J by 1 base, with 6 bases between. The CDR3 length is 14 residues. This CDR3 reads CASSETSSNQPQHF. The CDR3 DNA reads TGCGCCAGCAGTGAGACAAGCAGCAATCAGCCCCAGCATTTT.